These 15 T cell receptor beta chains were all obtained from the same sample, sequenced in a study. TCRdb re-derived calls from the 5' RACE reads in MiXCR, one entry per CDR3 protein. The sample lists about 43,000 distinct CDR3 sequences, 29% occurring once. Sequencing was done on a sample of memory CD4+ T cells sorted from a lymph node. Regarding subset: memory CD4+ T cells, CD4+CD45RO+CD25-. The source is a female donor with breast cancer.

The chain carries TRBV12-3 or TRBV12-4 and TRBJ2-2; D is possibly TRBD1 (7 bases). This CDR3 contains 17 residues. Between the trimmed V and J ends, which lost 6 bases and 1 base, there was a span of 18 bases. For the CDR3, the DNA is TGTGCCAGCAGGCCAAGTAGGGGGCGGGGGAACACCGGGGAGCTGTTTTTT. Amino acid sequence: CASRPSRGRGNTGELFF.

The rearrangement uses TRBV7-7 and TRBJ2-7, with D unclear. Trimming removed 1 base at V and 5 bases at J, with 9 bases between. Germline V gives CDR1 SSHAT, CDR2 FNYEAQ (reference sequence). The length of the CDR3 is 13 residues. The CDR3 protein is CASSLDEANEQYF. In DNA form, the CDR3 reads TGTGCCAGCAGCTTAGATGAAGCTAACGAGCAGTACTTC.

The V call is TRBV12-3 or TRBV12-4, the J call TRBJ2-5, with TRBD2 as a possible D gene (5 bases). This CDR3 region has 14 residues. V lost 7 bases and J lost 4, with 16 bases in between. CDR3 bases: TGTGCCAGCAAGGGTCCCGGCGGGTTAGAGACCCAGTACTTC. It encodes CASKGPGGLETQYF.

This clonotype came up a few times. The chain employs TRBV11-2 and TRBJ2-7, with D maybe TRBD1 (6 bases). CDR3 length equals 13 residues. V lost 4 bases, J lost 3 bases, and 10 bases lay in between. Germline loops: CDR1 SGHAT, CDR2 FQNNGV. CDR3 sequence: CASSSGHHYEQYF. CDR3 nucleotide sequence: TGTGCCAGCAGCTCGGGACACCACTACGAGCAGTACTTC.

Concerning this clonotype: With a much larger clone just one base away, this may be a read error. This sequence joins TRBV4-1 and TRBJ2-3; the D is unclear. The CDR3 contains 12 residues. CDR1 is MGHRA, CDR2 YSYEKL, per germline. DNA of the CDR3: TGCGCCGGCAGCCAAGTCGGGGATACGCAGTATTTT. It specifies CAGSQVGDTQYF.

A few counts support this clonotype. The rearrangement joins TRBV12-3 or TRBV12-4 to TRBJ1-6, with no clear D. This CDR3 has 14 amino acids. Trimming took 1 base from V and 11 from J, leaving 12 bases between them. The CDR3 is CASSLDIGLTPLHF. CDR3 coding DNA: TGTGCCAGCAGTTTAGATATAGGGCTGACACCCCTCCACTTT.

This clonotype has a handful of counts. The chain links TRBV4-1 to TRBJ2-7, with TRBD1 as a possible D gene (6 bases). The germline V gene has CDR1 MGHRA and CDR2 YSYEKL. V was pared by 4 bases and J by 4 bases, with 17 bases between. CDR3 size: 15 residues. Written as DNA, the CDR3 is TGCGCCAGCAGCCCCCGATTCGGACAGACGTACGAGCAGTACTTC. The encoded protein is CASSPRFGQTYEQYF.

This rearrangement joins TRBV5-1 to TRBJ2-3; D might be TRBD1 (6 bases). The CDR3 spans 14 residues. Per the germline V gene, CDR1 is SGHRS and CDR2 is YFSETQ. The V and J ends lost 0 bases and 4 bases respectively, with 9 bases between them. CDR3 coding DNA: TGCGCCAGCAGCTTGGATCAGGGGTCAGATACGCAGTATTTT. Its translation is CASSLDQGSDTQYF.

This clonotype was observed once. This rearrangement joins TRBV5-4 to TRBJ2-1; 7 bases agree with TRBD2. With V trimmed by 3 bases and J by 5 bases, 5 bases remained unmatched. The CDR3 is 14 residues long. Germline loops: CDR1 SGHNT, CDR2 YYREEE (reference sequence). The CDR3 here is CASSSGTIHNEQFF. DNA of the CDR3: TGTGCCAGCAGCTCCGGGACTATTCACAATGAGCAGTTCTTC. Variable domain in full (rest from reference TRBV5-4 and TRBJ2-1): ETGVTQSPTHLIKTRGQQVTLRCSSQSGHNTVSWYQQALGQGPQFIFQYYREEENGRGNFPPRFSGLQFPNYSSELNVNALELDDSALYLCASSSGTIHNEQFFGPGTRLTVL.

Note on this clonotype: Because the CDR3 is missing its conserved closing phenylalanine or tryptophan, this is likely a read error. DNA for the CDR3: TGTGCCAGCAGCGTAGCAGAGAGAAACACCATATATTGT. Residues: CASSVAERNTIYC. The chain uses TRBV9 and TRBJ1-3; no clear D. The CDR3 runs to 13 residues. Germline loops: CDR1 SGDLS, CDR2 YYNGEE. The V gene lost 0 bases and the J gene lost 5 bases, with 6 bases spanning the gap.

This clonotype was counted once. The CDR3 does not close with the conserved phenylalanine or tryptophan, likely indicating a read error. This chain connects TRBV20-1 to TRBJ1-1; weak D call: TRBD1 (6 bases). Per the germline V gene, CDR1 is DFQATT and CDR2 is SNEGSKA (reference sequence). The CDR3 runs 14 residues. Trimming removed 6 bases at V and 2 bases at J, with 16 bases between. CDR3 coding DNA: TGCAGTGCCGAAGGGGGTCGGAGTAACACTGAAGCTTTCGTT. This sequence encodes CSAEGGRSNTEAFV.

This clonotype has a handful of counts. The chain is built from TRBV9 and TRBJ1-1, with D unresolved. The CDR3 runs 13 residues. Per germline, CDR1 SGDLS and CDR2 YYNGEE. The V and J ends lost 0 bases and 5 bases respectively, with 8 bases between them. The CDR3: CASSVARSTEAFF. The CDR3 DNA follows: TGTGCCAGCAGCGTAGCTCGCTCTACTGAAGCTTTCTTT.

The rearrangement uses TRBV7-9 and TRBJ1-1; D is ambiguous. The CDR3 contains 14 residues. The V gene lost 1 base and the J gene lost 3 bases, with 9 bases spanning the gap. Germline CDR1 and CDR2: SEHNR and FQNEAQ (reference sequence). In nucleotides, the CDR3 is TGTGCCAGCAGCTTAGAGGGTCGGTACACTGAAGCTTTCTTT. Encoded protein: CASSLEGRYTEAFF.

The V and J genes are TRBV4-2 and TRBJ2-5; 7 bases align to TRBD1. Germline V gene lookup returns CDR1 LGHNA and CDR2 YNFKEQ. The CDR3 runs 15 residues. The trim removed 3 bases at V and 4 bases at J, leaving 8 bases unmatched. CDR3 bases: TGTGCCAGCAGCCAGAGGGGGCAGAGCGTAGAGACCCAGTACTTC. Protein: CASSQRGQSVETQYF.

J is TRBJ2-5 and V is TRBV5-6; D gene uncertain. V shed 1 base and J shed 2 bases, with 6 bases lying between them. CDR3 length equals 13 residues. Germline CDR1 reads SGHDT; CDR2 reads YYEEEE. As DNA, the CDR3 is TGTGCCAGCAGCTTGCTAGGACAAGAGACCCAGTACTTC. Its translation is CASSLLGQETQYF.